These T cell receptor beta chains were read from a single sample in a study of shared clonotypes between healthy human individuals. Some clones are missing from TCRdb's copy, which holds only in-frame ones; the method was immunoSEQ multiplex PCR. This sample has 1,400,000 or so clones, with approximately 98.5% found just once. Sequenced: naive CD4+ T cells sorted from blood. The receptors were sampled from a man younger than 45 in good health. Each CDR3 is given with its conserved first and last residue. Fields, in order: clone size, D gene, J gene, V gene, CDR3 DNA, CDR3 protein. A D gene is named only where the DNA matches it firmly. Where a row states a size, it is once, few, many or the class of an expanded clone; other rows omit it.

abundance: NA; d_gene: TRBD2; j_gene: TRBJ2-3; v_gene: TRBV19; CDR3nt: TGTGCCAGTTGTCGGGGAGGGAGCACAGATACGCAGTATTTT; CDR3aa: CASCRGGSTDTQYF
abundance: NA; d_gene: NA; j_gene: TRBJ2-7; v_gene: TRBV4-1; CDR3nt: TGCGCCAGCAGCCAAGTTTCCTACGAGCAGTACTTC; CDR3aa: CASSQVSYEQYF
abundance: NA; d_gene: TRBD2; j_gene: TRBJ2-1; v_gene: TRBV18; CDR3nt: TGTGCCAGCTCACATAACTCCCAGCGGGGGTATGAGCAGTTCTTC; CDR3aa: CASSHNSQRGYEQFF
abundance: NA; d_gene: NA; j_gene: TRBJ2-3; v_gene: TRBV7-3; CDR3nt: TGTGCCAGCAGCCCGATCCCCCGTCACGGGGGCACAGATACGCAGTATTTT; CDR3aa: CASSPIPRHGGTDTQYF
abundance: NA; d_gene: TRBD2; j_gene: TRBJ2-1; v_gene: TRBV11-3; CDR3nt: TGTGCCAGCAGCTTACCGCGGGAGAGCAATGAGCAGTTCTTC; CDR3aa: CASSLPRESNEQFF
abundance: NA; d_gene: TRBD2; j_gene: TRBJ2-3; v_gene: TRBV19; CDR3nt: TGTGCCAGTAGTACACCCCCGGGACTAGGGTATACGCAGTATTTT; CDR3aa: CASSTPPGLGYTQYF
abundance: NA; d_gene: TRBD1; j_gene: TRBJ2-1; v_gene: TRBV7-2; CDR3nt: TGTGCCAGCAGCTCCCGACAGGGCGCAGGGCAGTTCTTC; CDR3aa: CASSSRQGAGQFF
abundance: NA; d_gene: TRBD2; j_gene: TRBJ2-3; v_gene: TRBV5-5; CDR3nt: TGTGCCAGCAGCTTGGCGGCTAGCGGGAGGGAAACTAGCACAGATACGCAGTATTTT; CDR3aa: CASSLAASGRETSTDTQYF
abundance: NA; d_gene: TRBD1; j_gene: TRBJ1-5; v_gene: TRBV19; CDR3nt: TGTGCCAGTAGTTGGGACAGGGGACGATATAGCAATCAGCCCCAGCATTTT; CDR3aa: CASSWDRGRYSNQPQHF
abundance: NA; d_gene: NA; j_gene: TRBJ2-7; v_gene: TRBV5-1; CDR3nt: TGCGCCAGCAGCTTAAGTCCCAGAGTCTACGAGCAGTACTTC; CDR3aa: CASSLSPRVYEQYF
abundance: few; d_gene: NA; j_gene: TRBJ2-1; v_gene: TRBV5-5; CDR3nt: TGTGCCAGCAGCTCCTCGCCAGGGGTTGGGTACAATGAGCAGTTCTTC; CDR3aa: CASSSSPGVGYNEQFF
abundance: NA; d_gene: TRBD1; j_gene: TRBJ1-1; v_gene: TRBV2; CDR3nt: TGTGCCAGCACCCGGGACAGCGGCACTGAAGCTTTCTTT; CDR3aa: CASTRDSGTEAFF
abundance: NA; d_gene: NA; j_gene: TRBJ2-1; v_gene: TRBV7-9; CDR3nt: TGTGCCAGCAGCTCTGGAGGGAGGAATGAGCAGTTCTTC; CDR3aa: CASSSGGRNEQFF
abundance: NA; d_gene: TRBD1; j_gene: TRBJ2-3; v_gene: TRBV28; CDR3nt: TGTGCCAGCAGTTCCCCGGGACAGGGGACAGATACGCAGTATTTT; CDR3aa: CASSSPGQGTDTQYF
abundance: NA; d_gene: NA; j_gene: TRBJ2-5; v_gene: TRBV5-4; CDR3nt: TGTGCCAGCAACCCGGCGCAGGGGAAGGGGACCCAGTACTTC; CDR3aa: CASNPAQGKGTQYF
abundance: NA; d_gene: TRBD1; j_gene: TRBJ2-3; v_gene: TRBV28; CDR3nt: TGTGCCAGCAGTGGGACAGGGAGGGCAGATACGCAGTATTTT; CDR3aa: CASSGTGRADTQYF
abundance: NA; d_gene: NA; j_gene: TRBJ2-6; v_gene: TRBV5-1; CDR3nt: TGCGCCAGCAGCTTGGTTACATCAACTGGGGCCAACGTCCTGACTTTC; CDR3aa: CASSLVTSTGANVLTF
abundance: NA; d_gene: TRBD2; j_gene: TRBJ2-3; v_gene: TRBV6-1; CDR3nt: TGTGCCAGCAGATCGGGACTAGCGGATACGCAGTATTTT; CDR3aa: CASRSGLADTQYF
abundance: NA; d_gene: NA; j_gene: TRBJ1-1; v_gene: TRBV29-1; CDR3nt: TGCAGCACCCTGGACAGCTTGAACACTGAAGCTTTCTTT; CDR3aa: CSTLDSLNTEAFF
abundance: NA; d_gene: NA; j_gene: TRBJ2-7; v_gene: TRBV2; CDR3nt: TGTGCCAGCAGGCTTGAACAATTCTTCGAGCAGTACTTC; CDR3aa: CASRLEQFFEQYF
abundance: NA; d_gene: NA; j_gene: TRBJ2-7; v_gene: TRBV28; CDR3nt: TGTGCCAGCAGTTTCCCTGGGACTCAGTCCTACGAGCAGTACTTC; CDR3aa: CASSFPGTQSYEQYF
abundance: NA; d_gene: TRBD2; j_gene: TRBJ2-5; v_gene: TRBV15; CDR3nt: TGTGCCACCAGCCAAACTAGCGGGAGTTCTCGAGAGACCCAGTACTTC; CDR3aa: CATSQTSGSSRETQYF
abundance: NA; d_gene: TRBD1; j_gene: TRBJ1-4; v_gene: TRBV9; CDR3nt: TGTGCCAGCAGCGAGGATCCGGCAGGGGGGTTTAATGAAAAACTGTTTTTT; CDR3aa: CASSEDPAGGFNEKLFF
abundance: NA; d_gene: NA; j_gene: TRBJ2-3; v_gene: TRBV29-1; CDR3nt: TGCAGCGTTGGGGGTCCCCGACTCGAAGATACGCAGTATTTT; CDR3aa: CSVGGPRLEDTQYF
abundance: NA; d_gene: NA; j_gene: TRBJ2-3; v_gene: TRBV25-1; CDR3nt: TGTGCCAGCAGTGAAGGGCGGGGGCCAGATACGCAGTATTTT; CDR3aa: CASSEGRGPDTQYF
abundance: NA; d_gene: TRBD2; j_gene: TRBJ2-7; v_gene: TRBV5-5; CDR3nt: TGTGCCAGCAGCTGGACTAGAAGCACCTACGAGCAGTACTTC; CDR3aa: CASSWTRSTYEQYF
abundance: NA; d_gene: NA; j_gene: TRBJ2-7; v_gene: TRBV15; CDR3nt: TGTGCCACCAGCAGAGGAAGGACCTCAGGGAACTACGAGCAGTACTTC; CDR3aa: CATSRGRTSGNYEQYF
abundance: NA; d_gene: TRBD2; j_gene: TRBJ2-1; v_gene: TRBV11-2; CDR3nt: TGTGCCAGCAGCTTAGGACTAGCGGGAGTAAATGAGCAGTTCTTC; CDR3aa: CASSLGLAGVNEQFF
abundance: once; d_gene: TRBD1; j_gene: TRBJ2-7; v_gene: TRBV4-3; CDR3nt: TGCGCCAGCAGCCAGGACAGGGGGAGCAACGAGCAGTACTTC; CDR3aa: CASSQDRGSNEQYF
abundance: NA; d_gene: NA; j_gene: TRBJ2-3; v_gene: TRBV18; CDR3nt: TGTGCCAGCTCACCATTTGGAGGACCGGGCACAGATACGCAGTATTTT; CDR3aa: CASSPFGGPGTDTQYF
abundance: NA; d_gene: TRBD1; j_gene: TRBJ2-1; v_gene: TRBV19; CDR3nt: TGTGCCAGTAGTACAGGGGGCATGACGTACAATGAGCAGTTCTTC; CDR3aa: CASSTGGMTYNEQFF
abundance: NA; d_gene: NA; j_gene: TRBJ2-5; v_gene: TRBV7-8; CDR3nt: TGTGCCAGCAGGTCGGAGGGGTGGGGCCCCGACCAAGAGACCCAGTACTTC; CDR3aa: CASRSEGWGPDQETQYF
abundance: NA; d_gene: NA; j_gene: TRBJ2-3; v_gene: TRBV5-1; CDR3nt: TGCGCCAGCAGCTTGGTTGGCGGTGGTAGCACAGATACGCAGTATTTT; CDR3aa: CASSLVGGGSTDTQYF
abundance: NA; d_gene: NA; j_gene: TRBJ1-2; v_gene: TRBV5-1; CDR3nt: TGCGCCAGCAGCACGGATCGGGGGGGAGTCCAGTTGTATAACTATGGCTACACCTTC; CDR3aa: CASSTDRGGVQLYNYGYTF
abundance: NA; d_gene: TRBD1; j_gene: TRBJ2-5; v_gene: TRBV27; CDR3nt: TGTGCCAGCAGTCCCCCGGGACAGCCAGAGACCCAGTACTTC; CDR3aa: CASSPPGQPETQYF
abundance: NA; d_gene: NA; j_gene: TRBJ1-1; v_gene: TRBV10-2; CDR3nt: TGCGCCACCATGACAGGCCCGGACACTGAAGCTTTCTTT; CDR3aa: CATMTGPDTEAFF
abundance: NA; d_gene: NA; j_gene: TRBJ2-1; v_gene: TRBV29-1; CDR3nt: TGCAGCGTTGCACGTTCGGCAGCTCCTTACAATGAGCAGTTCTTC; CDR3aa: CSVARSAAPYNEQFF
abundance: NA; d_gene: NA; j_gene: TRBJ2-1; v_gene: TRBV9; CDR3nt: TGTGCCAGCAGCGTAGACGGGGGCGTCAGCTCCTACAATGAGCAGTTCTTC; CDR3aa: CASSVDGGVSSYNEQFF
abundance: NA; d_gene: TRBD1; j_gene: TRBJ2-7; v_gene: TRBV6-5; CDR3nt: TGTGCCAGCAGTTACTCCAACGACAGGGGCTACGAGCAGTACTTC; CDR3aa: CASSYSNDRGYEQYF